Listed below are T cell receptor beta chains from one sample, sequenced in a study of shared clonotypes between healthy human individuals. Profiled with immunoSEQ multiplex PCR; TCRdb holds only in-frame clones, not every one. The table lists about 480,000 clones, around 79% of them singletons. Sequencing was performed on PBMCs. The receptors derive from a woman aged 35 to 49 in good health. Some clones in this sample may be carry-over from other donors' samples. Both conserved end residues are part of each CDR3. Fields, in order: CDR3 length, V gene, J gene, clone size, D gene, CDR3 protein, CDR3 DNA. A D gene is named only where the DNA matches it firmly. The size field is filled for only some rows; it gives once, few, many or a size class.

15	TRBV28	TRBJ1-3	-	-	CASSRGGASGNTIYF	TGTGCCAGCAGTCGAGGGGGTGCATCTGGAAACACCATATATTTT
14	TRBV10-3	TRBJ2-1	-	-	CAISGGGTLNEQFF	TGTGCCATCAGTGGGGGGGGCACACTCAATGAGCAGTTCTTC
13	TRBV7-6	TRBJ1-5	many	-	CASSLWGDQPQHF	TGTGCCAGCAGCTTATGGGGTGATCAGCCCCAGCATTTT
13	TRBV30	TRBJ1-2	many	-	CAWSRTREGGYTF	TGTGCCTGGAGTAGGACAAGGGAGGGTGGCTACACCTTC
14	TRBV10-3	TRBJ1-4	-	-	CAIRDQTTNEKLFF	TGTGCCATCAGGGACCAAACAACTAATGAAAAACTGTTTTTT
15	TRBV7-2	TRBJ1-5	-	TRBD1	CASSRGQTGNQPQHF	TGTGCCAGCAGCCGGGGACAGACGGGCAATCAGCCCCAGCATTTT
19	TRBV9	TRBJ2-7	-	TRBD2	CASSVGLAGDSLGTYEQYF	TGTGCCAGCAGCGTAGGACTAGCGGGAGATAGTTTAGGAACCTACGAGCAGTACTTC
16	TRBV6-6	TRBJ2-7	-	-	CASSYSMRVGPYEQYF	TGTGCCAGCAGTTACTCGATGAGAGTTGGTCCCTACGAGCAGTACTTC
14	TRBV28	TRBJ2-2	once	-	CASSTQGNTGELFF	TGTGCCAGCAGTACCCAGGGGAACACCGGGGAGCTGTTTTTT
16	TRBV11-2	TRBJ1-1	-	-	CASSLAPGEKGTEAFF	TGTGCCAGCAGCTTGGCCCCGGGGGAGAAGGGCACTGAAGCTTTCTTT
14	TRBV19	TRBJ1-1	-	-	CASSIRQKNTEAFF	TGTGCCAGTAGTATCCGACAGAAGAACACTGAAGCTTTCTTT
15	TRBV28	TRBJ2-7	few	TRBD2	CASSSHGTTSYEQYF	TGTGCCAGCAGTTCCCACGGGACTACCTCCTACGAGCAGTACTTC
13	TRBV7-2	TRBJ2-5	-	TRBD1	CASSSGQGETQYF	TGTGCCAGCAGCTCCGGACAGGGGGAGACCCAGTACTTC
14	TRBV11-3	TRBJ2-7	-	-	CASSLAAGSYEQYF	TGTGCCAGCAGCTTAGCGGCAGGGTCCTACGAGCAGTACTTC
13	TRBV2	TRBJ2-5	-	-	CASSEGQGETQYF	TGTGCCAGCAGTGAAGGTCAGGGTGAGACCCAGTACTTC
16	TRBV7-9	TRBJ1-4	once	TRBD1	CASRGRSDRGREKLFF	TGTGCCAGCAGAGGTCGTTCAGACAGGGGGAGGGAAAAACTGTTTTTT
16	TRBV28	TRBJ2-7	-	TRBD2	CASSLELAGLSYEQYF	TGTGCCAGCAGTTTAGAACTAGCGGGACTCTCCTACGAGCAGTACTTC
15	TRBV5-6	TRBJ1-1	-	-	CASSYGPGRDTEAFF	TGTGCCAGCAGCTATGGGCCGGGCCGTGACACTGAAGCTTTCTTT
16	TRBV10-3	TRBJ2-7	-	TRBD2	CAISDGGLAASYEQYF	TGTGCCATCAGTGATGGAGGACTAGCGGCGTCCTACGAGCAGTACTTC
15	TRBV9	TRBJ2-3	-	TRBD2	CASSLGLADTDTQYF	TGTGCCAGCAGCTTGGGACTAGCGGACACAGATACGCAGTATTTT
15	TRBV6-4	TRBJ2-1	-	TRBD2	CASSDSGTSYNEQFF	TGTGCCAGCAGTGACTCGGGGACTAGTTACAATGAGCAGTTCTTC
15	TRBV9	TRBJ2-1	-	TRBD2	CASSSLAGGGNEQFF	TGTGCCAGCAGCTCGCTAGCGGGAGGTGGCAATGAGCAGTTCTTC
16	TRBV13	TRBJ2-7	-	-	CASSLMFGQNPYEQYF	TGTGCCAGCAGCTTAATGTTCGGACAGAACCCCTACGAGCAGTACTTC
13	TRBV10-3	TRBJ2-1	-	TRBD2	CAITSGPYNEQFF	TGTGCCATCACTAGCGGCCCATACAATGAGCAGTTCTTC
14	TRBV27	TRBJ2-7	-	-	CASSNSGNSYEQYF	TGTGCCAGCAGTAATTCAGGGAACTCCTACGAGCAGTACTTC
13	TRBV6-1	TRBJ2-5	-	TRBD1	CASSPTGTGVPYF	TGTGCCAGCAGCCCCACCGGGACAGGGGTCCCGTACTTC
15	TRBV29-1	TRBJ1-3	-	TRBD1	CSVQTGSSSGNTIYF	TGCAGCGTACAGACAGGGTCGAGCTCTGGAAACACCATATATTTT
12	TRBV7-2	TRBJ1-1	once	-	CASSTRRRNHFF	TGTGCCAGCAGCACCCGACGGAGAAACCATTTCTTT
14	TRBV15	TRBJ2-7	-	TRBD1	CATSRGQGNHEQYF	TGTGCCACCAGCAGGGGACAGGGTAACCACGAGCAGTACTTC
16	TRBV2	TRBJ1-5	-	-	CASSAGQLYSNQPQHF	TGTGCCAGCAGTGCCGGACAGCTGTATAGCAATCAGCCCCAGCATTTT
18	TRBV4-1	TRBJ2-3	-	TRBD2	CASSPGLAGVYSGDTQYF	TGCGCCAGCAGCCCCGGACTAGCGGGAGTGTATTCGGGAGATACGCAGTATTTT
15	TRBV5-1	TRBJ1-1	-	TRBD1	CASSIQGAKNTEAFF	TGCGCCAGCAGCATACAGGGGGCAAAGAACACTGAAGCTTTCTTT
16	TRBV30	TRBJ2-2	-	-	CAWSVRAAQRVGELFF	TGTGCCTGGAGTGTACGAGCGGCCCAAAGGGTCGGGGAGCTGTTTTTT
14	TRBV27	TRBJ1-2	-	-	CASSLRRGAYGYTF	TGTGCCAGCAGTTTGAGGAGGGGAGCCTATGGCTACACCTTC
14	TRBV25-1	TRBJ2-5	-	-	CASSERLREETQYF	TGTGCCAGCAGTGAAAGGCTAAGGGAAGAGACCCAGTACTTC
14	TRBV28	TRBJ2-7	-	-	CASSPGQFPYEQYF	TGTGCCAGCAGTCCGGGACAATTCCCCTACGAGCAGTACTTC
15	TRBV7-2	TRBJ2-5	few	TRBD2	CASSPGTTNQETQYF	TGTGCCAGCAGCCCCGGGACTACCAACCAAGAGACCCAGTACTTC
17	TRBV7-9	TRBJ1-4	-	TRBD1	CASSLIGGHATNEKLFF	TGTGCCAGCAGCTTAATAGGGGGCCATGCAACTAATGAAAAACTGTTTTTT
15	TRBV4-2	TRBJ2-1	many	TRBD2	CASSQDSGSHNEQFF	TGTGCCAGCAGCCAAGATAGCGGGAGTCATAATGAGCAGTTCTTC
15	TRBV7-3	TRBJ2-3	-	-	CASSPNGASTDTQYF	TGTGCCAGCAGCCCCAACGGGGCCAGCACAGATACGCAGTATTTT